Listed here are 28 T cell receptor beta chains from one sample, sequenced in a study of blood T cell repertoires in COVID-19 (dated by TCRdb to the early 2020s). Libraries were built with the immunoSEQ multiplex PCR assay. Imported from immuneACCESS, the table was reduced by TCRdb to in-frame sequences with V and J called. These copies leave out some clones; in studies compared against another copy, an unresolved V gene accounts for under half, and the cause of the remainder is not known. The sample has 110,000 or so clones on record, roughly 85% of them singletons. The top ten clones comprise approximately 15% of the sample. Specimen: peripheral blood. The receptors derive from a woman over 75 with acute or convalescent COVID-19.

This chain links TRBV27 with TRBJ2-4; D gene unclear. From germline, CDR1 is MNHEY and CDR2 SMNVEV (reference sequence). The V and J ends lost 5 bases and 0 bases respectively, with 11 bases between them. The CDR3 length is 15 residues. The CDR3 sequence: CASSQTDLAKNIQYF. The CDR3 bases are TGTGCCAGCAGTCAAACAGACCTAGCCAAAAACATTCAGTACTTC.

The rearrangement links TRBV10-2 to TRBJ2-2; perhaps TRBD2 as D (6 bases). V was clipped by 11 bases and J by 3 bases, with 19 bases between them. CDR3 length equals 15 residues. Germline V lookup: CDR1 WSHSY, CDR2 SAAADI. The CDR3 loop is CAASRREVDTGELFF. The CDR3 DNA reads TGCGCCGCTTCTAGGAGGGAGGTAGACACCGGGGAGCTGTTTTTT.

The chain recombines TRBV2 with TRBJ2-2, with unresolved D. The CDR3 runs 13 residues. Germline CDR1 SNHLY, CDR2 FYNNEI. V lost 6 bases and J 4 bases, leaving 9 bases between the germline ends. CDR3 sequence (DNA): TGTGCCAGCAGCGACAAGAGCACCGGGGAGCTGTTTTTT. Translated, it gives CASSDKSTGELFF.

The chain joins TRBV27 to TRBJ1-1; 9 nucleotides agree with TRBD1. Germline V gene data show CDR1 as MNHEY and CDR2 as SMNVEV (reference sequence). The V gene end was trimmed by 7 bases and the J gene end by 0 bases; junction bases not matched to a gene: 3. The CDR3 length is 14 residues. The CDR3 spells CASKGQGMNTEAFF. In DNA, the CDR3 is TGTGCCAGCAAAGGACAGGGGATGAACACTGAAGCTTTCTTT.

The chain employs TRBV7-9 and TRBJ1-1, with TRBD1 as a possible D gene (5 bases). CDR1 is SEHNR, CDR2 FQNEAQ, per germline (reference sequence). V lost 4 bases and J lost 5, with 11 bases in between. This CDR3 has 13 amino acids. The DNA of the CDR3 is TGTGCCAGCAGCTGGAACCAGGGTACTGAAGCTTTCTTT. Protein product: CASSWNQGTEAFF.

The chain is built from TRBV10-3 and TRBJ2-2, with 13 bases matching TRBD2. CDR3 size: 18 residues. With 4 bases clipped from V and 7 bases from J, the junction kept 12 bases outside the gene matches. Germline V CDR1 and CDR2: ENHRY, SYGVKD. The CDR3 bases are TGTGCCATCAGTGGGATAGGACTAGCGGGAGTAGGAAGCGGGGAGCTGTTTTTT. This sequence encodes CAISGIGLAGVGSGELFF.

This chain links TRBV25-1 with TRBJ2-1, with a weak D call TRBD1 (6 bases). This CDR3 has 14 residues. With 7 bases removed from V and 3 bases from J, the gap between germline ends came to 13 bases. Germline CDR1 and CDR2: MGHDK and SYGVNS. The CDR3 DNA sequence: TGTGCCAGCACCGAGGGGACAAACTACAATGAGCAGTTCTTC. Residues: CASTEGTNYNEQFF.

This chain uses TRBV4-2 with TRBJ2-5; 15 bases agree with TRBD2. Germline V CDR1 and CDR2: LGHNA, YNFKEQ. V lost 0 bases, J lost 6 bases, and 20 bases stayed unmatched. The CDR3 has 22 amino acids. The CDR3 spells CASSQDYGTARTSGRAGKTQYF. The CDR3 DNA reads TGTGCCAGCAGCCAAGATTACGGAACGGCGAGGACTAGCGGGAGGGCCGGAAAGACCCAGTACTTC.

This chain connects TRBV7-2 to TRBJ2-5; TRBD2 is a possible D gene (6 bases). The CDR3 sequence is 15 residues long. The germline V gene has CDR1 SGHTA and CDR2 FQGNSA. Trimming stripped 4 bases from V and 3 bases from J, with 15 bases between. The CDR3 spells CASSSLEAGKETQYF. For the CDR3, the DNA is TGTGCCAGCAGCTCCCTGGAGGCGGGAAAAGAGACCCAGTACTTC. Supplemented by reference TRBV7-2 and TRBJ2-5, the full variable domain reads GAGVSQSPSNKVTEKGKDVELRCDPISGHTALYWYRQSLGQGLEFLIYFQGNSAPDKSGLPSDRFSAERTGGSVSTLTIQRTQQEDSAVYLCASSSLEAGKETQYFGPGTRLLVL.

V and J are TRBV5-1 and TRBJ2-7; TRBD1 agrees at 12 bases. Germline V gene data show CDR1 as SGHRS and CDR2 as YFSETQ. This CDR3 contains 12 residues. The CDR3: CASSSGQGATVV. CDR3 DNA sequence: TGCGCCAGCAGCTCGGGACAGGGGGCAACTGTCGTC.

This chain connects TRBV19 to TRBJ1-5; D is possibly TRBD1 (5 bases). Between the trimmed V and J ends, which lost 3 bases and 1 base, there was a span of 7 bases. Germline lookup yields CDR1 LNHDA and CDR2 SQIVND (reference sequence). The CDR3 runs 14 residues. For the CDR3, the DNA is TGTGCCAGTAGTATCCAGGGAAGCAATCAGCCCCAGCATTTT. Translating it yields CASSIQGSNQPQHF.

The chain uses TRBV29-1 and TRBJ2-5; 9 nucleotides agree with TRBD1. The CDR3 sequence is 17 residues long. The trim removed 4 bases at V and 5 bases at J, leaving 17 bases unmatched. In germline, CDR1 is SQVTM, CDR2 ANQGSEA. CDR3 sequence (DNA): TGCAGCGTTGTTTGGGGTATCCGGGACAGGGTCCGGGAGACCCAGTACTTC. Translating gives CSVVWGIRDRVRETQYF.

The genes are TRBV6-5 and TRBJ2-1; 8 nucleotides match TRBD2. V shed 5 bases and J 5 bases; nucleotides not matched to a gene: 8. The CDR3 runs to 15 residues. CDR1 and CDR2 from the germline V gene are MNHEY and SVGAGI. The CDR3 protein is CASSNLLAVDNEQFF. The CDR3 DNA reads as TGTGCCAGCAGTAACCTACTAGCGGTAGACAATGAGCAGTTCTTC.

The chain employs TRBV6-5 and TRBJ2-1, with D perhaps TRBD1 (6 bases). The CDR3 contains 15 residues. CDR1 and CDR2 from the germline V gene are MNHEY and SVGAGI. Between the trimmed V and J ends, which lost 6 bases and 6 bases, there was a span of 18 bases. CDR3 coding DNA: TGTGCCAGCAGCAGCTACTCCAAACAGGGCAATGAGCAGTTCTTC. This translates into CASSSYSKQGNEQFF.

This clone is judged medium-sized. In the same sample, other DNA sequences code for this CDR3. The chain links TRBV19 to TRBJ1-1, with D tentatively TRBD1 (5 bases). CDR1 is LNHDA and CDR2 is SQIVND in the germline V gene (reference sequence). Trimming took off 3 bases at V and 4 bases at J, with 12 bases between the two ends. CDR3 length: 14 amino acids. CDR3 amino acids: CASSMGGRGTEAFF. DNA of the CDR3: TGTGCCAGTAGTATGGGGGGGAGGGGCACTGAAGCTTTCTTT.

The genes are TRBV9 and TRBJ2-1; 10 bases fit TRBD2. The CDR3 contains 17 residues. CDR1 and CDR2 from the germline V gene are SGDLS and YYNGEE. The ends lost 0 bases at V and 7 bases at J; junction bases unmatched: 10. The CDR3 protein is CASSVATSGTNVNEQFF. In DNA, the CDR3 is TGTGCCAGCAGCGTAGCAACTAGCGGGACGAATGTGAATGAGCAGTTCTTC.

The chain employs TRBV5-6 and TRBJ1-2; maybe TRBD1 (6 bases). The CDR3 totals 15 residues. Looked up from germline, CDR1 is SGHDT and CDR2 is YYEEEE. Trimming removed 0 bases at V and 4 bases at J, with 13 bases between. DNA of the CDR3: TGTGCCAGCAGCTTGGACAGGGTTAGTAGCTATGGCTACACCTTC. This gives the protein CASSLDRVSSYGYTF.

The chain employs TRBV24-1 and TRBJ2-2; 8 bases match TRBD1. Germline lookup yields CDR1 KGHDR and CDR2 SFDVKD. This CDR3 has 16 amino acids. With V trimmed by 4 bases and J by 5 bases, 8 bases remained unmatched. Here the CDR3 reads CATSDAGTGNTGELFF. As DNA, the CDR3 is TGTGCCACCAGTGACGCCGGGACAGGAAATACCGGGGAGCTGTTTTTT.

DNA for the CDR3: TGCGCCAGCAGCTTGGGAGGTACAACAAGGGAGCAGTTCTTC. It yields the protein CASSLGGTTREQFF. This sequence joins TRBV5-1 and TRBJ2-1; no clear D gene. The CDR3 extends over 14 amino acids. The V gene's germline CDR1 is SGHRS and CDR2 YFSETQ. V lost 0 bases and J 10 bases, leaving 14 bases between the germline ends.

This chain uses TRBV3-1 (or the pseudogene TRBV3-2) with TRBJ1-5; the D is unclear. The V end lost 4 bases, the J end lost 5 bases, and 12 bases lay between the germline ends. The germline V gene has CDR1 LGHDT and CDR2 YNNKEL (reference sequence). The CDR3 is made up of 14 amino acids. The CDR3 DNA reads TGTGCCAGCAGCCGAGGGTCTGGGGATCAGCCCCAGCATTTT. As protein: CASSRGSGDQPQHF.

V gene TRBV7-2 combines with J gene TRBJ2-5, with 12 bases that match TRBD2. The ends lost 1 base at V and 4 bases at J; junction bases unmatched: 4. Germline V gene data show CDR1 as SGHTA and CDR2 as FQGNSA. The CDR3 totals 16 residues. CDR3 bases: TGTGCCAGCAGCTTAGACACGGGACTAGCGGGAGAGACCCAGTACTTC. Its translation: CASSLDTGLAGETQYF.

The gene calls are TRBV11-3 and TRBJ1-1, with D perhaps TRBD1 (6 bases). The V gene's germline CDR1 is SGHNT and CDR2 YENEEA. V gave up 6 bases and J gave up 4 bases, with 12 bases separating them. The CDR3 length is 13 residues. The CDR3 protein is CASSVTGGTEAFF. CDR3 nucleotides: TGTGCCAGCAGTGTGACAGGAGGCACTGAAGCTTTCTTT.

The chain is built from TRBV2 and TRBJ1-5; no clear D. From germline, CDR1 is SNHLY and CDR2 FYNNEI. The V gene lost 7 bases and the J gene lost 4 bases, with 11 bases spanning the gap. The CDR3 covers 13 residues. The CDR3 is CASTYRENQPQHF. The CDR3 nucleotides read TGTGCCAGCACATATAGGGAGAATCAGCCCCAGCATTTT. The full variable domain, with the rest looked up from reference TRBV2 and TRBJ1-5, is EPEVTQTPSHQVTQMGQEVILRCVPISNHLYFYWYRQILGQKVEFLVSFYNNEISEKSEIFDDQFSVERPDGSNFTLKIRSTKLEDSAMYFCASTYRENQPQHFGDGTRLSIL.

The chain combines TRBV10-2 with TRBJ1-1; 7 bases are a match to TRBD1. Germline V lookup: CDR1 WSHSY, CDR2 SAAADI. Germline trimming cut 5 bases from V and 1 base from J; bases unmatched to any gene: 4. This CDR3 is built from 14 residues. CDR3 bases: TGCGCCAGCAGTATGACAGGGCGGAACACTGAAGCTTTCTTT. Translation: CASSMTGRNTEAFF.

V and J are TRBV29-1 and TRBJ2-3; no definite D call. Germline V CDR1 and CDR2: SQVTM, ANQGSEA. V was clipped by 4 bases and J by 4 bases, with 9 bases between them. The CDR3 spans 12 residues. CDR3 bases: TGCAGCGTTGTATCGGGTGCAGATACGCAGTATTTT. Translating it yields CSVVSGADTQYF.

The J gene is TRBJ1-2, the V gene TRBV24-1; TRBD1 matches 11 bases. V lost 3 bases and J lost 4; bases outside the gene matches: 3. The CDR3 contains 15 residues. Per germline, CDR1 KGHDR and CDR2 SFDVKD. CDR3 in amino acids: CATSDRTGGFYGYTF. Written as DNA, the CDR3 is TGTGCCACCAGTGATCGGACAGGGGGCTTCTATGGCTACACCTTC.

The rearrangement uses TRBV24-1 and TRBJ2-3, with TRBD2 matching 8 bases. V was pared by 5 bases and J by 3 bases, with 18 bases of the junction left unmatched. The V gene's germline CDR1 is KGHDR and CDR2 SFDVKD. The CDR3 spans 19 residues. CDR3 nucleotides: TGTGCCACCAGTGCCTATATCTATAGCGGGATAGAAGGAACAGATACGCAGTATTTT. Its translation is CATSAYIYSGIEGTDTQYF.

This rearrangement joins TRBV3-1 (or the pseudogene TRBV3-2) to TRBJ1-5, with no clear D. Germline V lookup: CDR1 LGHDT, CDR2 YNNKEL (reference sequence). The germline V and J ends were trimmed by 4 bases and 5 bases, with 15 bases remaining between them. There are 15 residues in the CDR3. The CDR3 nucleotides are TGTGCCAGCAGCCCTTCCTGGGGAGGCGATCAGCCCCAGCATTTT. Translation: CASSPSWGGDQPQHF.